The entry below describes one T cell receptor beta chain. The antigen remains unidentified. This entry is derived from a study of Ad26.COV2.S vaccination and SARS-CoV-2 variants. Whole-study findings and limits: Individuals receiving vaccine had higher spike-specific TCR breadth than placebo recipients did. The TCR breadth and depth analyses may have produced an underestimate of total T cell responses.

Trimming pared 5 bases from V and 6 bases from J, leaving 11 bases between. CDR3 size: 13 residues. Germline V gene data show CDR1 as SGHVS and CDR2 as FQNEAQ. As for treatment: around 19 received Ad26.COV2.S at low or high dose, single or two shots; 5 received placebo; per-sample allocation not given. Repertoires come from day 63 after the first vaccine or placebo injection. Method: immunoSEQ multiplex PCR; TCRdb's copy keeps in-frame clones and lacks some. Here the sample spans under 600,000 clones, 70% to 90% being singletons. Sequenced material: peripheral blood, taken in a trial of Ad26.COV2.S vaccine versus placebo. The chain employs TRBV7-8 and TRBJ2-1, with a tentative D call TRBD2 (5 bases). This sequence was found in a person between 18 and 65 years old who received the Ad26.COV2.S COVID-19 vaccine or a placebo. The CDR3 region has the DNA TGTGCCAGCAGCCCTACTAGAGCCAATGAGCAGTTCTTC. Residues: CASSPTRANEQFF.